The sequence of this T cell receptor beta chain was determined in a study of shared clonotypes between healthy human individuals. Every subset's genomic DNA went evenly onto several immunoSEQ plates. The protocol was immunoSEQ multiplex PCR, while the TCRdb copy is restricted to in-frame clones and leaves out a portion. This sample yields roughly 2 million clones, of which 95% are seen a single time; 0.13% belongs to the top ten. Germline V CDR1 and CDR2: SGHAT, FQNNGV. The V and J ends lost 5 bases and 4 bases respectively, with 27 bases between them. CDR3 size: 18 residues. Sequenced sample: naive CD4+ T cells sorted from blood. Noted subset: CD45RA+ positively selected. The rearrangement links TRBV11-2 to TRBJ2-7; possibly TRBD2 for D (6 bases). The sequence came from a man aged 18 to 29 in good health. The CDR3 protein is CASSPLIGGRGKRYEQYF. DNA of the CDR3: TGTGCCAGCAGCCCGCTTATCGGCGGACGGGGGAAGAGATACGAGCAGTACTTC. Supplemented by reference TRBV11-2 and TRBJ2-7, the full variable domain reads EAGVAQSPRYKIIEKRQSVAFWCNPISGHATLYWYQQILGQGPKLLIQFQNNGVVDDSQLPKDRFSAERLKGVDSTLKIQPAKLEDSAVYLCASSPLIGGRGKRYEQYFGPGTRLTVT.